This TCR beta chain was recorded in a study of cytomegalovirus exposure and HLA in healthy donors. PCR amplification relied on 60 Vbeta primers (plus 13 Jbeta primers). Clones were sequenced by immunoSEQ multiplex PCR, and TCRdb holds only the in-frame ones, with some missing. This sample yields about 190,000 clones, of which about 77% are seen a single time; 4% to 5% belongs to the top ten. Trimming took 5 bases from V and 7 from J; bases not matched to a gene: 9. Germline CDR1 is SGHTA and CDR2 is FQGNSA. The CDR3 contains 15 residues. This receptor was taken from a man aged 25-40 years in good health and CMV-seropositive. The sequenced sample consisted of PBMCs. V and J are TRBV7-2 and TRBJ2-7; 12 bases are shared with TRBD1. The CDR3 DNA reads as TGTGCCAGCAGCACGCCGGGACAGGGGGCAAGGGAGCAGTACTTC. This gives the protein CASSTPGQGAREQYF.